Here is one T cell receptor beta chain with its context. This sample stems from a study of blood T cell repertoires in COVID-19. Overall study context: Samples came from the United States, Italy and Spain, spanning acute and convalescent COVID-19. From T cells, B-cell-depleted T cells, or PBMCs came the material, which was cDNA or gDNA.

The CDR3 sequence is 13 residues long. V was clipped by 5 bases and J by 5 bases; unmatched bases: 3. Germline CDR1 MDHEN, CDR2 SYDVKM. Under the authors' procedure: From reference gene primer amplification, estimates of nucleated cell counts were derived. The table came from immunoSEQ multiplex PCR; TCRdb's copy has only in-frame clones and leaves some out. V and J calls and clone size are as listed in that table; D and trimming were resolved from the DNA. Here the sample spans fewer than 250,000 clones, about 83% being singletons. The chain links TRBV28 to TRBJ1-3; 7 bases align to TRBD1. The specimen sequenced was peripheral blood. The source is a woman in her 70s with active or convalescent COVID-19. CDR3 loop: CASSGDRRNTIYF. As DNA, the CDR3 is TGTGCCAGCAGTGGGGACAGAAGAAACACCATATATTTT.